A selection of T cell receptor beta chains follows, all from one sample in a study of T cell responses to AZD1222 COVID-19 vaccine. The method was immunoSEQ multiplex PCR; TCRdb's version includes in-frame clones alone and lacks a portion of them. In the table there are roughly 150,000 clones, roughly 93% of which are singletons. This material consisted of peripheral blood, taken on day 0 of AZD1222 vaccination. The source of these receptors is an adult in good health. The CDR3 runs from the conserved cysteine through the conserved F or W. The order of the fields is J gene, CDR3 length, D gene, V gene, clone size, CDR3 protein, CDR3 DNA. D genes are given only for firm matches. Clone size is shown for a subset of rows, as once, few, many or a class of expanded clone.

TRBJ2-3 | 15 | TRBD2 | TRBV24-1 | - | CATSEVGGRPDTQYF | TGTGCCACCAGTGAGGTAGGCGGGAGACCAGATACGCAGTATTTT
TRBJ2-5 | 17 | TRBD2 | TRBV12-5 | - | CASGPPGLAGVGETQYF | TGTGCTAGTGGTCCCCCGGGACTAGCGGGAGTCGGGGAGACCCAGTACTTC
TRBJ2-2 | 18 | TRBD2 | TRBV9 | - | CASSPSRSAGENTGELFF | TGTGCCAGCAGCCCCAGTAGATCAGCGGGAGAGAACACCGGGGAGCTGTTTTTT
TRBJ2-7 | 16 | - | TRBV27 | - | CASSLTPPGDPYEQYF | TGTGCCAGCAGTTTAACCCCCCCAGGGGACCCCTACGAGCAGTACTTC
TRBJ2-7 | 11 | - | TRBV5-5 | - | CASSYAYEQYF | TGTGCCAGCAGCTACGCCTACGAGCAGTACTTC
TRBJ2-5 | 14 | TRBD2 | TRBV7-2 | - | CASLADQYQETQYF | TGTGCCAGCCTAGCGGATCAGTACCAAGAGACCCAGTACTTC
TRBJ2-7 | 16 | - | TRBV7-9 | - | CASSPRTATFSYEQYF | TGTGCCAGCAGCCCAAGGACAGCGACCTTCTCCTACGAGCAGTACTTC
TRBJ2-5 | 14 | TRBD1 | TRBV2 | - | CASSPNRGQETQYF | TGTGCCAGCAGTCCCAACAGGGGGCAGGAGACCCAGTACTTC
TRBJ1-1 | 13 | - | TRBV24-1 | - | CATSDWGNTEAFF | TGTGCCACCAGTGATTGGGGGAACACTGAAGCTTTCTTT
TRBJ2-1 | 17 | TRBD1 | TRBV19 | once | CASSQRWGRQGGNEQFF | TGTGCCAGTAGCCAAAGGTGGGGCCGACAGGGTGGAAATGAGCAGTTCTTC
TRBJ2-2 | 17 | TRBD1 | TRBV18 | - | CASSPIDGQGAAGELFF | TGTGCCAGCTCACCGATCGACGGACAGGGGGCGGCCGGGGAGCTGTTTTTT
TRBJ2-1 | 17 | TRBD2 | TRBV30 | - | CAWSVLGGLAVYNEQFF | TGTGCCTGGAGTGTACTAGGAGGACTAGCGGTCTACAATGAGCAGTTCTTC
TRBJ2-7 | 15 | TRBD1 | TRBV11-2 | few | CASSSVGTETYEQYF | TGTGCCAGCAGCTCAGTGGGGACAGAGACCTACGAGCAGTACTTC
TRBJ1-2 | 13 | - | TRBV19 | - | CASSDQVRRHYTF | TGTGCCAGTAGTGACCAAGTACGTCGCCACTACACCTTC
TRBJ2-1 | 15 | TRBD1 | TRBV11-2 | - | CASSHRQGFYNEQFF | TGTGCCAGCAGCCATCGACAGGGTTTCTACAATGAGCAGTTCTTC
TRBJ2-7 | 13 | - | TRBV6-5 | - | CASSYVGGYEQYF | TGTGCCAGCAGTTACGTAGGGGGATACGAGCAGTACTTC
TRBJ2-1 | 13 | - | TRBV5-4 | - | CASSLGANNEQFF | TGTGCCAGCAGCTTGGGGGCGAACAATGAGCAGTTCTTC
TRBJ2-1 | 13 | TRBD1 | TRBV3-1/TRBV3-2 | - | CASSQGDRAVRFF | TGTGCCAGCAGCCAGGGAGACAGGGCGGTGCGGTTCTTC
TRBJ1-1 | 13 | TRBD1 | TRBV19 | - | CASSMRQGAEAFF | TGTGCCAGTAGTATGAGACAGGGGGCTGAAGCTTTCTTT
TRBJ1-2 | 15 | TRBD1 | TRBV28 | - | CASSPPGQGIYGYTF | TGTGCCAGCAGTCCTCCGGGACAGGGTATCTATGGCTACACCTTC
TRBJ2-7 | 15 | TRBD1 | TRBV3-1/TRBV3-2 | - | CASSPGQGGSYEQYF | TGTGCCAGCAGCCCGGGACAGGGAGGCTCCTACGAGCAGTACTTC
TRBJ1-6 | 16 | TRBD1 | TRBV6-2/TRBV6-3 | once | CASSRSRTGDNSPLHF | TGTGCCAGCAGTCGCTCAAGGACAGGGGATAATTCACCCCTCCACTTT
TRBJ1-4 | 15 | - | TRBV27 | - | CASSLGWAVNEKLFF | TGTGCCAGCAGTTTAGGATGGGCCGTTAATGAAAAACTGTTTTTT
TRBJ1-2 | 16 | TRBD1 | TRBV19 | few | CASSTDRTGGAEGYTF | TGTGCCAGTAGTACCGACCGGACAGGGGGCGCCGAAGGCTACACCTTC
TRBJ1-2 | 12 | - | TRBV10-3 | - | CAIKAGDYGYTF | TGTGCCATCAAGGCAGGGGACTATGGCTACACCTTC
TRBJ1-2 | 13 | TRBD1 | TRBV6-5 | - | CASSIGTGGGYTF | TGTGCCAGCAGTATTGGGACAGGAGGCGGCTACACCTTC
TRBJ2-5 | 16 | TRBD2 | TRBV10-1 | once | CASSESVSGSWETQYF | TGCGCCAGCAGTGAGTCTGTTAGCGGGAGTTGGGAGACCCAGTACTTC
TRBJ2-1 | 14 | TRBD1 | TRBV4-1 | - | CASSPRQGYNEQFF | TGCGCCAGCAGCCCCCGACAGGGTTACAATGAGCAGTTCTTC
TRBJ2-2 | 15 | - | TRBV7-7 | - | CASSWGSGNTGELFF | TGTGCCAGCAGCTGGGGTAGCGGGAACACCGGGGAGCTGTTTTTT
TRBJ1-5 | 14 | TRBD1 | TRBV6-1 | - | CASSDNRGNQPQHF | TGTGCCAGCAGTGATAACAGGGGAAATCAGCCCCAGCATTTT
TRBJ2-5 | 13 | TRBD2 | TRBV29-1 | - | CSVAGGHQETQYF | TGCAGCGTTGCGGGAGGGCACCAAGAGACCCAGTACTTC
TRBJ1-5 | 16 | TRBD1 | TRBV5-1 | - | CASRPTGEGSNQPQHF | TGCGCCAGCAGGCCGACAGGGGAGGGTAGCAATCAGCCCCAGCATTTT
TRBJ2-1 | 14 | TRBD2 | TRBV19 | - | CASSPQREVVEQFF | TGTGCCAGTAGTCCACAGCGGGAGGTTGTTGAGCAGTTCTTC
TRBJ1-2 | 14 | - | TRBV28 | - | CASSSLDRLGGYTF | TGTGCCAGCAGTTCGCTGGACAGACTAGGGGGCTACACCTTC
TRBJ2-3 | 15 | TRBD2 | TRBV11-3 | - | CASSLAGGRTDTQYF | TGTGCCAGCAGCTTGGCGGGAGGTCGCACAGATACGCAGTATTTT
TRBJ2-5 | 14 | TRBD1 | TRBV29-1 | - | CSVDGTGVQETQYF | TGCAGCGTGGACGGGACAGGGGTGCAAGAGACCCAGTACTTC
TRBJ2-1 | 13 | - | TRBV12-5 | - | CASGSPGYNEQFF | TGTGCTAGTGGTTCCCCTGGATACAATGAGCAGTTCTTC
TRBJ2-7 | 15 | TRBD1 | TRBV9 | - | CASSVGTGSSYEQYF | TGTGCCAGCAGCGTAGGGACAGGGAGCTCCTACGAGCAGTACTTC
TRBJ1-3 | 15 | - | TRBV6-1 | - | CASSEEQNSGNTIYF | TGTGCCAGCAGTGAGGAACAGAACTCTGGAAACACCATATATTTT
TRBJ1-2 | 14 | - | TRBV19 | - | CASSASGINYGYTF | TGTGCCAGTAGTGCCTCCGGGATTAACTATGGCTACACCTTC
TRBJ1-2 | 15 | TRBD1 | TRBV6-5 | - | CASSYRQGLLYGYTF | TGTGCCAGCAGTTACCGACAGGGCCTCCTCTATGGCTACACCTTC
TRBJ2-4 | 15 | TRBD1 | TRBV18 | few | CASSHEGAVKNIQYF | TGTGCCAGCTCACACGAGGGGGCCGTAAAAAACATTCAGTACTTC
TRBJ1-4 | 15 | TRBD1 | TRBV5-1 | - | CASSLGGQGNEKLFF | TGCGCCAGCAGCTTGGGGGGACAGGGAAATGAAAAACTGTTTTTT
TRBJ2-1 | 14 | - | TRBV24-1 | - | CATSDPSYYNEQFF | TGTGCCACCAGTGACCCATCTTACTACAATGAGCAGTTCTTC
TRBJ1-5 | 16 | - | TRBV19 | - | CASSATGTLENQPQHF | TGTGCCAGTAGTGCAACCGGGACACTTGAGAATCAGCCCCAGCATTTT
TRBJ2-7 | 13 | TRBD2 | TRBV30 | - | CAWSTAGVTEQYF | TGTGCCTGGAGTACTGCGGGAGTTACCGAGCAGTACTTC
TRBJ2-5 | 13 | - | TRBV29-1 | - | CSLALSGIETQYF | TGCAGCTTGGCTTTGTCAGGGATAGAGACCCAGTACTTC
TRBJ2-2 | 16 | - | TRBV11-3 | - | CASSLGPGLNTGELFF | TGTGCCAGCAGCTTAGGCCCGGGATTGAACACCGGGGAGCTGTTTTTT
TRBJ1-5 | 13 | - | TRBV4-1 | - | CASSQTPNQPQHF | TGCGCCAGCAGCCAAACCCCCAATCAGCCCCAGCATTTT
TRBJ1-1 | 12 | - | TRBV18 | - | CASSPDGPEGFF | TGTGCCAGCTCACCAGATGGGCCCGAGGGTTTCTTT
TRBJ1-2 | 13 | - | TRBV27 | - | CASSSGPSIGYTF | TGTGCCAGCAGTTCAGGACCAAGTATTGGCTACACCTTC
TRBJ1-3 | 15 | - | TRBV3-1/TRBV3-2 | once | CASSLTPFSGNTIYF | TGTGCCAGCAGCCTGACACCTTTCTCTGGAAACACCATATATTTT
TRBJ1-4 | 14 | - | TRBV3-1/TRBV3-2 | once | CASSQDLTNEKLFF | TGTGCCAGCAGCCAAGATCTAACTAATGAAAAACTGTTTTTT
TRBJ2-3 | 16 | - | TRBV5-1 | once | CASSFVAETSTDTQYF | TGCGCCAGCAGCTTTGTAGCGGAGACTAGCACAGATACGCAGTATTTT